The 2 T cell receptor beta chains presented below share a single source sample, sequenced in a study of blood T cells in healthy people across ages. It was with a sample-barcoded 5' primer and a J-beta primer mix that a second PCR of roughly 7 to 12 cycles was run. Via MiXCR, TCRdb re-called the 5' RACE reads, giving one row per CDR3 protein. The sample shows hundreds of thousands of distinct CDR3 sequences, around three fifths of them seen only once. Sequencing used blood. The receptors here all came from a man aged 40-49 years in good health.

This clonotype was counted a single time. The chain uses TRBV3-1 and TRBJ2-3; D might be TRBD2 (5 bases). The CDR3 runs to 18 residues. Trimming took 1 base from V and 2 from J, leaving 19 bases between them. Germline CDR1 and CDR2: LGHDT and YNNKEL (reference sequence). The CDR3 reads CASSQGFRTHLFTDTQYF. CDR3 nucleotides: TGTGCCAGCAGCCAAGGATTTAGGACTCATCTCTTCACAGATACGCAGTATTTT.

This clonotype showed up just a few times. The chain uses TRBV10-3 and TRBJ2-3; TRBD2 matches 12 bases. This CDR3 comprises 16 residues. With V trimmed by 6 bases and J by 4 bases, 8 bases remained unmatched. Germline V gene data show CDR1 as ENHRY and CDR2 as SYGVKD. The CDR3 sequence is CAIRPDTSGGSDTQYF. The CDR3 DNA reads as TGTGCCATCAGGCCGGATACTAGCGGGGGGTCAGATACGCAGTATTTT.